The sequence of this TCR beta chain was determined in a study of Tregs in tolerant kidney transplant recipients (dated by TCRdb to about 2019). Looking at the study overall: The study applied TCRbeta sequencing to find donor-specific regulatory T cells before combined kidney and bone marrow transplantation and then followed those same cells after transplant. TCRbeta repertoire sequencing was used in a few healthy controls to compare several methods for expanding Tregs specific for an allogeneic donor. Study-wide findings and limitations: Biological reproducibility was not directly assessed, although technical replication error appeared to be minimal. Expanding Tregs with activated donor B cells appeared to identify the most biologically relevant and donor-specific TCRbeta repertoire. Because the study included only a small number of patients, the results must be confirmed in larger populations and under other immunosuppression protocols.

Thawed PBMCs were FACS-sorted into unstimulated Tregs (CD4+CD25+CD127-), CD4+ non-Tregs (CD4+CD25-), CD4 cells and CD8 cells. Blood from healthy controls was obtained either from healthy volunteers or as purchased buffy coats. Healthy control blood was processed to PBMCs with a Ficoll density gradient and then cryopreserved, whereas patient PBMCs were collected both before and after transplant. Genomic DNA was extracted from sorted cells with the QIAGEN DNeasy Blood and Tissue Kit for TCRbeta CDR3 sequencing. High-throughput TCRbeta CDR3 sequencing, including PCR amplification with bias correction and internal controls, was performed commercially through immunoSEQ. The original pipeline was this. A unique productive TCRbeta sequence was defined by the CDR3 nucleotide sequence when primers matched, and otherwise by the CDR3 amino acid sequence together with the Vbeta and Jbeta genes. As a correction for sorting error, sequences shared between sorted populations at a frequency ratio of 2:1 or less were discarded, and the remaining shared sequences were assigned to the higher population. Donor-reactive sequences were defined as at least 5-fold expanded in CFSE-low cells versus unstimulated cells, with frequency of at least 0.01% in CFSE-low cells. Repertoire divergence was quantified by Jensen-Shannon divergence using the top 100 TCRbeta sequences ranked by frequency. For any sample with multiple sequencing runs, sorting error was corrected in each run separately before the runs were pooled. The clones in this table, taken by TCRdb from immuneACCESS, are in-frame only. Not every clone is retained; where verified, under half of the shortfall comes from an unresolved V gene, and the cause of the rest is unknown. The D gene and trimming were derived from the DNA, and the V and J assignments and clone size from that table. This sample is represented by about 240,000 clones; around 81% of them were singletons. Clones ranked in the top ten supply less than 0.75% of the sample.

In the germline V gene, CDR1 corresponds to SGDLS and CDR2 to YYNGEE. Compared with germline, V lacks 0 bases and J lacks 8 bases; bases without a gene match: 1. The CDR3 measures 13 amino acids from cysteine to phenylalanine. The sequence is cut down to CDR3 DNA, 39 bases in frame from base 1. Of note for this clone: The antigen this receptor binds is unknown. Base qualities are not provided; no much larger clone lies one nucleotide away.

The sample consisted of CD4+ T cells from blood. The clonotype comes from a human donor in good health. The chain joins TRBV9 to TRBJ2-3; 9 bases in between match TRBD2. Read as DNA, the sequence is TGTGCCAGCAGCGTAGTACTAGCGGGTACGCAGTATTTT. Its translation reads: CASSVVLAGTQYF. The entire variable domain, with the stretches around the CDR3 drawn from the reference TRBV9 and TRBJ2-3 proteins, is DSGVTQTPKHLITATGQRVTLRCSPRSGDLSVYWYQQSLDQGLQFLIQYYNGEERAKGNILERFSAQQFPDLHSELNLSSLELGDSALYFCASSVVLAGTQYFGPGTRLTVL.